This note documents a single T cell receptor beta chain sequence. Germline CDR1 is SGHDT and CDR2 is YYEEEE. There are 16 residues in the CDR3. Germline trimming cut 4 bases from V and 4 bases from J; bases unmatched to any gene: 11. Profiled with immunoSEQ multiplex PCR; TCRdb holds only in-frame clones, not every one. The sample contains 90,000 or so clones, over 75% of which appear only once. This sample is part of a study of OX40 agonist ivuxolimab in advanced cancers. This sequence joins TRBV5-6 and TRBJ1-5; 7 positions match TRBD1. The source of this sequence is an adult with an advanced solid tumor such as melanoma, head and neck, liver or kidney cancer. The input for sequencing was CD4+ or CD8+ T cells sorted from blood, taken in a trial of the OX40 agonist ivuxolimab. This CDR3 reads CASSLGGPSGNQPQHF. In nucleotides, the CDR3 is TGTGCCAGCAGCCTAGGGGGCCCTTCGGGTAATCAGCCCCAGCATTTT.